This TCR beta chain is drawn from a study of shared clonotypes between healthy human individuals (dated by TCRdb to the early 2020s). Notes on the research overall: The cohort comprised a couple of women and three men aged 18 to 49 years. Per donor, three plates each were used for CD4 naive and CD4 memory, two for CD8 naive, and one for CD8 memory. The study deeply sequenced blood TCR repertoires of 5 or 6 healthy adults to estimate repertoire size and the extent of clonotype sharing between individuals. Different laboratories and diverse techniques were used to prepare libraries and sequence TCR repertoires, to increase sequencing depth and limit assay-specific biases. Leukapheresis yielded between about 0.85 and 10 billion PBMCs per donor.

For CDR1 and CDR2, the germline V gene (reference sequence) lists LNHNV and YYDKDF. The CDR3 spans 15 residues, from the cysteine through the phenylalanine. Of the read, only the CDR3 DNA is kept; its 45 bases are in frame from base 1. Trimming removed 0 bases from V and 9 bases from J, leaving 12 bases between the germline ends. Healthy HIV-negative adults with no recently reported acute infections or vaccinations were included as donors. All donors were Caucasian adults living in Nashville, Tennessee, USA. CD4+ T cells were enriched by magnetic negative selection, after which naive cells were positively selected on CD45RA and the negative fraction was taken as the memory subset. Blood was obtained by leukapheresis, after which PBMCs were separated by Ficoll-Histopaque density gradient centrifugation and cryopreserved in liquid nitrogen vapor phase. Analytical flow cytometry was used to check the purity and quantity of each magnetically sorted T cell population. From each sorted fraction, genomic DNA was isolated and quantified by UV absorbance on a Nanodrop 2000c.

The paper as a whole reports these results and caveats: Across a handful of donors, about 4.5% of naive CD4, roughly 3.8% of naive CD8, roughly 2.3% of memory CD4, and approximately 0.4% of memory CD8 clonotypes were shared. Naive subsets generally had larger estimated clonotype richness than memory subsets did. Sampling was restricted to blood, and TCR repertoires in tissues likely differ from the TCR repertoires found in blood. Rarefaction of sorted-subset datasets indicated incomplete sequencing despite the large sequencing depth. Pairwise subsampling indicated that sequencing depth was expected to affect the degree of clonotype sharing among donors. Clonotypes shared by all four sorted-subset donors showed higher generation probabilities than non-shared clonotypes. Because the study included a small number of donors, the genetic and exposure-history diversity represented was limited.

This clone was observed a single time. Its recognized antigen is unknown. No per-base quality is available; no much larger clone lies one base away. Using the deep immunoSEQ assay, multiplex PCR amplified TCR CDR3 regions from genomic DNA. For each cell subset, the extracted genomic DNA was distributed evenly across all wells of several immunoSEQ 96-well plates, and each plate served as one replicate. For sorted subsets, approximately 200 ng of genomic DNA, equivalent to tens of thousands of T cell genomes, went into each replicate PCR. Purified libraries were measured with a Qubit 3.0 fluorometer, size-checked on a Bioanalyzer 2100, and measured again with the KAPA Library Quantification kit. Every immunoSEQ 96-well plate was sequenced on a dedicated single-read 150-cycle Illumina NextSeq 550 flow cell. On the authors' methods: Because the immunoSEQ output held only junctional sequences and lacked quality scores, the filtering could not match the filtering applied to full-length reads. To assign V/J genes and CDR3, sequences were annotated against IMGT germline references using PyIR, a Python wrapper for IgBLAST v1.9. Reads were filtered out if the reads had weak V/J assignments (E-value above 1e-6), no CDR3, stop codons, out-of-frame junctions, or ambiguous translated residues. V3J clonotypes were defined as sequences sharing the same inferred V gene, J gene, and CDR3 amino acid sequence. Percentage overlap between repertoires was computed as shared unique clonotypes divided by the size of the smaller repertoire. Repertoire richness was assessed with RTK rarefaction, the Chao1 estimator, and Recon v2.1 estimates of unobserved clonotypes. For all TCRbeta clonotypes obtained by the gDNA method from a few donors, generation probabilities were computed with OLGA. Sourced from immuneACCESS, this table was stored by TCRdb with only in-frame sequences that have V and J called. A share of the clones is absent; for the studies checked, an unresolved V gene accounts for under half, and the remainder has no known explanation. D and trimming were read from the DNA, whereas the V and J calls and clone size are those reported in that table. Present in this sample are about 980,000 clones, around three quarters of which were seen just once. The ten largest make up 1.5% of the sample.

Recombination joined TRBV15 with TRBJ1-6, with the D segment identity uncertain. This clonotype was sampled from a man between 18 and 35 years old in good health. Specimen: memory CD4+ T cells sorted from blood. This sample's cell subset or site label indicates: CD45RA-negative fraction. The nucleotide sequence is TGTGCCACCAGCAGAGAACCGGCCTCCGGTTCACCCCTCCACTTT. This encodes CATSREPASGSPLHF.